The text below deals with one T cell receptor beta chain. This specimen belongs to a study of T cells of healthy individuals. Using its own MiXCR run on the 5' RACE reads, TCRdb lists one record per CDR3 protein. The table has more than 85,000 distinct CDR3 sequences, approximately 15% seen once. The origin of this receptor is a human donor in good health.

CDR3 coding DNA: TGTGCCAGCAGGGACAGCTACTACCCCGAAGCTTTCTTT. Translation gives CASRDSYYPEAFF. The gene calls are TRBV7-8 and TRBJ1-1; D may be TRBD1 (6 bases). This CDR3 has 13 amino acids. V shed 6 bases and J shed 8 bases, with 16 bases lying between them. Germline V gives CDR1 SGHVS, CDR2 FQNEAQ.